The T cell receptor beta chain described here comes from a study of T cell responses to AZD1222 COVID-19 vaccine. Profiling relied on immunoSEQ multiplex PCR, and the TCRdb table lists in-frame clones only, not all of them. The sample lists about 120,000 clones; around 92% were seen once. Doses given second, at about 4 or about 12 weeks, were pooled. CDR1 is SGHRS, CDR2 YFSETQ, per germline. The CDR3 consists of 15 residues. The V gene lost 0 bases and the J gene lost 5 bases, with 13 bases spanning the gap. This material consisted of peripheral blood, taken 28 days after the second AZD1222 dose. The receptor was derived from an adult who received the AZD1222 COVID-19 vaccine. The V and J genes are TRBV5-1 and TRBJ2-3; either TRBD1 or TRBD2 may fit D (5 bases each). CDR3 bases: TGCGCCAGCAGCTTGGAGGCAGGGAGTAGAGATACGCAGTATTTT. Protein sequence: CASSLEAGSRDTQYF.